This T cell receptor (beta chain) comes out of a study of CD8+CD57+ T cells in acquired aplastic anemia. Germline V gives CDR1 SGHVS, CDR2 FNYEAQ. V was cut by 6 bases and J by 4 bases, with 9 bases left in between. The CDR3 runs 12 residues. TCR beta VDJ and CDR3 were profiled, and genomic DNA was the template. Each CDR3 protein gets one entry after TCRdb re-called the reads with MiXCR. The table has 150,000 to 200,000 distinct CDR3 sequences, 40% to 50% seen once. This clonotype has just a few counts. Before being chosen for sequencing, patients had shown CD8+CD57+ cell expansion by flow cytometry. The source of this sequence is a human donor with aplastic anemia. The chain recombines TRBV7-6 with TRBJ2-5; D tentatively fits TRBD1 or TRBD2 (5 bases each). Material for sequencing was sorted CD4+, CD8+, or CD8+CD57+ T cells (not recorded which) from PBMCs. The DNA for the CDR3 is TGTGCCAGCAGGGGGGATGGAGAGACCCAGTACTTC. It specifies CASRGDGETQYF.